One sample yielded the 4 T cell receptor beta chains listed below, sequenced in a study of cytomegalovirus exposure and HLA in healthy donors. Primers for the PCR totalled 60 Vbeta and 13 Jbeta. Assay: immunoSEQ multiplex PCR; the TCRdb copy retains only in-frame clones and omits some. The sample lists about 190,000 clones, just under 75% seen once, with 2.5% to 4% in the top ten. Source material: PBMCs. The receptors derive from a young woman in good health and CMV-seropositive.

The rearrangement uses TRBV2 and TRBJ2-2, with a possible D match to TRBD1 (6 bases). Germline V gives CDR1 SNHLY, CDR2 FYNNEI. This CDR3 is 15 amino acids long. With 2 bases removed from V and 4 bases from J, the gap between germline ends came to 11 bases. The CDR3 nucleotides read TGTGCCAGCAGTGAATGGCAGGGGAGCACCGGGGAGCTGTTTTTT. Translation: CASSEWQGSTGELFF.

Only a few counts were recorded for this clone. In DNA form, the CDR3 reads TGTGCCAGTCGATTTGGGGCGGGAGGGCCCTGGGCCGGGGAGCTGTTTTTT. Its translation is CASRFGAGGPWAGELFF. The rearrangement uses TRBV19 and TRBJ2-2; 9 bases are shared with TRBD2. Germline CDR1 and CDR2: LNHDA and SQIVND (reference sequence). CDR3 length: 17 amino acids. V trimming: 8 bases; J trimming: 6 bases; junction bases outside the gene matches: 16.

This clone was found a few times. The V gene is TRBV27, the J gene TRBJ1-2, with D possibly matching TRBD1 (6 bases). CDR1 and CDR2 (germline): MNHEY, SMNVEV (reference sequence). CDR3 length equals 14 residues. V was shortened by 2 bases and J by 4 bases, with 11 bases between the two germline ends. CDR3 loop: CASSLTAQGYGYTF. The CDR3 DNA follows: TGTGCCAGCAGTTTAACGGCACAGGGCTATGGCTACACCTTC.

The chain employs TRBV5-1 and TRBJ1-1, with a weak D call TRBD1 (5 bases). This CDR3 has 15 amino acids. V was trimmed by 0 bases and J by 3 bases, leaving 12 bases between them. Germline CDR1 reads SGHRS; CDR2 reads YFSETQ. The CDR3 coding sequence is TGCGCCAGCAGCTTGGCCGGGGGGAGTTACACTGAAGCTTTCTTT. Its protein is CASSLAGGSYTEAFF.